This is a list of T cell receptor beta chains from one sample in a study of blood T cell repertoires in COVID-19. The table came from immunoSEQ multiplex PCR; TCRdb's copy has only in-frame clones and leaves some out. This table has 95,000 to 150,000 clones, around 88% appearing once. Material: peripheral blood. The receptors were gathered from a woman aged 45-65 years with active or convalescent COVID-19. Both conserved end residues are part of each CDR3. D genes are given only for firm matches.

CDR3 length | D gene | J gene | V gene | CDR3 DNA | CDR3 protein
15 | TRBD1 | TRBJ2-2 | TRBV5-4 | TGTGCCAGCAGCCTAGGGACAGGGCTATCCGGGGAGCTGTTTTTT | CASSLGTGLSGELFF
16 | TRBD2 | TRBJ2-7 | TRBV5-1 | TGCGCCAGCAGCCCGACTAGCGGGACTAAAAGATACGAGCAGTACTTC | CASSPTSGTKRYEQYF
13 | . | TRBJ1-3 | TRBV7-3 | TGTGCCAGCAGCCGTGAGCAGGGTACCACCATATATTTT | CASSREQGTTIYF
16 | TRBD1 | TRBJ2-2 | TRBV4-1 | TGCGCCAGCAGCCAAGGGGACAGGGGGCAGTCCGGGGAGCTGTTTTTT | CASSQGDRGQSGELFF
15 | TRBD2 | TRBJ2-1 | TRBV7-2 | TGTGCCAGCAGCTTGGTAGCGGGTGGCTACAATGAGCAGTTCTTC | CASSLVAGGYNEQFF
14 | TRBD2 | TRBJ2-5 | TRBV5-1 | TGCGCCAGCAGCGGTACTAGCGTTCAAGAGACCCAGTACTTC | CASSGTSVQETQYF
15 | TRBD1 | TRBJ2-7 | TRBV4-3 | TGCGCCAGCAGCCGACTAGGGACAGGGCCCGCCGAGCAGTACTTC | CASSRLGTGPAEQYF
16 | TRBD2 | TRBJ2-2 | TRBV5-1 | TGCGCCAGCAGCTTTTCCGGGACTAGGGGCACCGGGGAGCTGTTTTTT | CASSFSGTRGTGELFF
14 | . | TRBJ2-3 | TRBV5-1 | TGCGCCAGCAGCTCCGGGACTTCACAGGTCGCGCAGTATTTT | CASSSGTSQVAQYF
12 | . | TRBJ2-7 | TRBV6-6 | TGTGCCAGCAGCCCTACGGGGGACGAGCAGTACTTC | CASSPTGDEQYF
12 | . | TRBJ2-2 | TRBV12-3/TRBV12-4 | TGTGCCAGCATTACCAGGGCCGGGGAGCTGTTTTTT | CASITRAGELFF